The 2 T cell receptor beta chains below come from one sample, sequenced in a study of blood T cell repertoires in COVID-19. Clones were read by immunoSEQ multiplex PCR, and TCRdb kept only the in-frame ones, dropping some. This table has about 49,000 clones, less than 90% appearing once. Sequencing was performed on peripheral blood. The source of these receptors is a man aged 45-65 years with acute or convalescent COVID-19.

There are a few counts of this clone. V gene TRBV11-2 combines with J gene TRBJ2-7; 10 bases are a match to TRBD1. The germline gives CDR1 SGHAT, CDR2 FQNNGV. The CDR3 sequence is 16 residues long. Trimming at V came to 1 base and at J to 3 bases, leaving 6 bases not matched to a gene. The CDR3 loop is CASSLGETGGVYEQYF. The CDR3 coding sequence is TGTGCCAGCAGCTTAGGAGAGACAGGGGGCGTCTACGAGCAGTACTTC. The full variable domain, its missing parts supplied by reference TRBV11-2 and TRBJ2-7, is EAGVAQSPRYKIIEKRQSVAFWCNPISGHATLYWYQQILGQGPKLLIQFQNNGVVDDSQLPKDRFSAERLKGVDSTLKIQPAKLEDSAVYLCASSLGETGGVYEQYFGPGTRLTVT.

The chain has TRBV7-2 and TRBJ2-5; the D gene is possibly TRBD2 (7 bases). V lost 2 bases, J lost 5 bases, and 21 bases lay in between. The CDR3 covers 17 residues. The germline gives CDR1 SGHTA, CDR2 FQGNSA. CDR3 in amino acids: CASSLRGAGARQETQYF. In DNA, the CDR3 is TGTGCCAGCAGCTTAAGAGGGGCGGGGGCGAGGCAGGAGACCCAGTACTTC.